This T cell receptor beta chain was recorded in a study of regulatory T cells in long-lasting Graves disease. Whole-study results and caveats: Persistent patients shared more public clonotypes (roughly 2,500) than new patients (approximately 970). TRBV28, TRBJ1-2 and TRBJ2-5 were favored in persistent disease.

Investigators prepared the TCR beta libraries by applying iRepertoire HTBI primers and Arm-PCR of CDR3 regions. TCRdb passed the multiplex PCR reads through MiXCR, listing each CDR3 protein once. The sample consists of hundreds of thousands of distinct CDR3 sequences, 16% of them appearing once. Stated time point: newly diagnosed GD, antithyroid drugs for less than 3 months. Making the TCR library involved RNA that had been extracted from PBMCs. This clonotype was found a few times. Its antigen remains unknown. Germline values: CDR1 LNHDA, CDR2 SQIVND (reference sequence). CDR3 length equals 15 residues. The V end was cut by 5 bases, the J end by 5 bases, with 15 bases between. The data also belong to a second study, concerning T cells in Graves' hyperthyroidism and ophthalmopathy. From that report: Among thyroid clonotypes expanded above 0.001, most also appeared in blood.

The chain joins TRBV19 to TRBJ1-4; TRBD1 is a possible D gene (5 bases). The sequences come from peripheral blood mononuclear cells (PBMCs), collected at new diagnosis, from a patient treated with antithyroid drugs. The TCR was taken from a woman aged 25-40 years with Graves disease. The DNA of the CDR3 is TGTGCCAGTAGTCCGTCGGGGGTCCAGAATGAAAAACTGTTTTTT. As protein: CASSPSGVQNEKLFF.